The 26 T cell receptor beta chains below all came from one sample that was sequenced in a study of identical twins. TCRdb re-called the 5' RACE reads with MiXCR, one entry per CDR3 protein. In the table there are under 900,000 distinct CDR3 sequences, 10% to 15% of which are singletons. These data were also reused for a study on yellow fever vaccine responses in identical twins.

Sequenced input: PBMCs. The receptors originated from a woman younger than 30 in good health.

This clonotype was detected only a few times. The gene calls are TRBV20-1 and TRBJ1-1; 9 bases match TRBD1. Germline V gives CDR1 DFQATT, CDR2 SNEGSKA (reference sequence). CDR3 length: 21 residues. With V trimmed by 0 bases and J by 5 bases, 25 bases remained unmatched. CDR3 bases: TGCAGTGCTAGAGACCATCGGCAACGAAGGACAGGGGCCGCCGATTGGACTGAAGCTTTCTTT. Translation: CSARDHRQRRTGAADWTEAFF.

This clonotype was detected a few times. The CDR3: CASSLQGAAPNEQFF. The CDR3 region has the DNA TGTGCCAGCAGTTTACAGGGGGCAGCGCCGAATGAGCAGTTCTTC. V usage is TRBV6-5 and J usage is TRBJ2-1, with 9 bases aligning to TRBD1. V was pared by 4 bases and J by 7 bases, with 8 bases of the junction left unmatched. The CDR3 totals 15 residues. The V gene's germline CDR1 is MNHEY and CDR2 SVGAGI.

In this sample, this clonotype turned up many times. The chain employs TRBV5-1 and TRBJ2-7, with D possibly matching TRBD1 (6 bases). Germline CDR1 reads SGHRS; CDR2 reads YFSETQ. The ends were cut back, 3 bases at V and 2 bases at J, with 12 bases in the middle. The CDR3 length is 14 residues. The CDR3: CASSYKTGAYEQYF. CDR3 DNA sequence: TGCGCCAGCAGCTATAAGACAGGAGCCTACGAGCAGTACTTC.

In this sample, this clonotype turned up many times. V gene TRBV5-1 combines with J gene TRBJ1-1; D remains unclear. The CDR3 totals 16 residues. With 0 bases removed from V and 1 base from J, the gap between germline ends came to 13 bases. The V gene's germline CDR1 is SGHRS and CDR2 YFSETQ. The CDR3 DNA sequence: TGCGCCAGCAGCTTGGGACCGCCTCCATGGAACACTGAAGCTTTCTTT. This translates into CASSLGPPPWNTEAFF.

This clonotype appeared many times. This sequence joins TRBV12-3 or TRBV12-4 and TRBJ2-7, with a tentative D call TRBD2 (5 bases). V was trimmed by 1 base and J by 2 bases, leaving 15 bases between them. CDR3 size: 16 residues. The CDR3 nucleotides read TGTGCCAGCAGTTTAGTCCCCCCCACTAGTCCCTACGAGCAGTACTTC. Amino acid sequence: CASSLVPPTSPYEQYF.

This clonotype has just a few counts. The chain carries TRBV12-5 and TRBJ2-5; maybe TRBD2 (6 bases). V was pared by 4 bases and J by 2 bases, with 14 bases between. Germline-derived CDR1 and CDR2 are LGHNT and FRNRAP. The CDR3 contains 15 residues. This CDR3 is CASGSRDSKQETQYF. CDR3 DNA: TGTGCTAGTGGTTCCCGGGACTCCAAGCAAGAGACCCAGTACTTC.

This clonotype was recorded at least ten times. The CDR3 sequence: CASSQTGGRNTGELFF. The DNA for the CDR3 is TGTGCCAGCAGCCAAACGGGTGGTAGGAACACCGGGGAGCTGTTTTTT. The chain joins TRBV3-1 to TRBJ2-2; D unclear. CDR1 is LGHDT and CDR2 is YNNKEL in the germline V gene (reference sequence). The CDR3 covers 16 residues. Between the trimmed V and J ends, which lost 2 bases and 1 base, there was a span of 11 bases.

The rearrangement links TRBV28 to TRBJ2-3; 11 nucleotides align to TRBD1. The germline V gene encodes CDR1 MDHEN and CDR2 SYDVKM. With V trimmed by 3 bases and J by 3 bases, 2 bases remained unmatched. The CDR3 has 15 amino acids. CDR3 in DNA: TGTGCCAGCAGTTTGGACAGGGGGCGGACAGATACGCAGTATTTT. It is translated as CASSLDRGRTDTQYF.

At least ten counts were recorded for this clonotype. This rearrangement joins TRBV6-5 to TRBJ1-3; D might be TRBD1 (5 bases). Germline lookup yields CDR1 MNHEY and CDR2 SVGAGI. The CDR3 loop spans 14 amino acids. Trimming shortened V by 4 bases and J by 0 bases, and 7 bases separated the two germline ends. The CDR3 protein is CASSSGSSGNTIYF. The CDR3, as DNA: TGTGCCAGCAGTTCAGGGAGCTCTGGAAACACCATATATTTT.

The rearrangement uses TRBV11-2 and TRBJ2-7; the D call may be TRBD1 or TRBD2 (5 bases each). V gave up 6 bases and J gave up 5 bases, with 20 bases separating them. CDR3 length: 15 amino acids. CDR1 and CDR2 (germline): SGHAT, FQNNGV. CDR3 loop: CASRSTGTTGHEQYF. CDR3 sequence (DNA): TGTGCCAGCAGGTCTACCGGGACGACTGGCCACGAGCAGTACTTC.

The rearrangement links TRBV20-1 to TRBJ2-7; tentative D call: TRBD2 (5 bases). The V gene's germline CDR1 is DFQATT and CDR2 SNEGSKA (reference sequence). The CDR3 runs to 14 residues. Trimming removed 4 bases from V and 0 bases from J, with 13 bases in between. The CDR3 DNA reads TGCAGTGCTACTCTTTTAGCGACCTCCTACGAGCAGTACTTC. Its translation: CSATLLATSYEQYF.

The CDR3, as DNA: TGCAGTGCTATAGAAAGGACAGGCAATCAGCCCCAGCATTTT. This gives the protein CSAIERTGNQPQHF. The chain carries TRBV20-1 and TRBJ1-5; possibly TRBD1 for D (6 bases). In germline, CDR1 is DFQATT, CDR2 SNEGSKA (reference sequence). Trimming removed 4 bases at V and 2 bases at J, with 12 bases between. This CDR3 region has 14 residues.

This clonotype was seen a handful of times. This rearrangement joins TRBV27 to TRBJ2-1; D might be TRBD1 (6 bases). The germline V gene has CDR1 MNHEY and CDR2 SMNVEV (reference sequence). The CDR3 runs 19 residues. V lost 6 bases, J lost 3 bases, and 27 bases lay in between. The CDR3 region is CASRPPGQIDSYSYNEQFF. CDR3 bases: TGTGCCAGCAGACCACCGGGACAAATCGACTCTTATAGCTACAATGAGCAGTTCTTC.

Ten or more counts support this clonotype. The rearrangement uses TRBV20-1 and TRBJ2-1; the match to TRBD1 covers 8 bases. Germline CDR1 DFQATT, CDR2 SNEGSKA (reference sequence). The V and J ends lost 6 bases and 4 bases, in that order; junction bases with no gene match: 5. The CDR3 is 13 amino acids. The CDR3 DNA is TGCAGTGCGCGGACAGGGATTTACAATGAGCAGTTCTTC. Translating gives CSARTGIYNEQFF.

The J gene is TRBJ1-4, the V gene TRBV13; D unclear. The CDR3 has 17 amino acids. V was trimmed by 5 bases and J by 0 bases, leaving 16 bases between them. Germline lookup yields CDR1 PRHDT and CDR2 FYEKMQ (reference sequence). The CDR3 bases are TGTGCCAGCAGCAAAGCTGGAGAGAGGGCAACTAATGAAAAACTGTTTTTT. This codes for CASSKAGERATNEKLFF.

This chain links TRBV6-5 with TRBJ2-7, with 9 bases aligning to TRBD1. Germline V gene data show CDR1 as MNHEY and CDR2 as SVGAGI. V was clipped by 0 bases and J by 4 bases; unmatched bases: 7. The CDR3 runs to 16 residues. CDR3: CASSYSGQGLGYEQYF. The CDR3 DNA reads as TGTGCCAGCAGTTACTCCGGACAGGGGTTAGGGTACGAGCAGTACTTC.

This clonotype was counted at least ten times. The rearrangement uses TRBV15 and TRBJ1-1; D perhaps matches TRBD1 (6 bases). CDR1 is LNHNV, CDR2 YYDKDF, per germline (reference sequence). The V gene lost 5 bases and the J gene lost 1 base, with 17 bases spanning the gap. The CDR3 is 16 amino acids. The CDR3 spells CATSREGGSGNTEAFF. CDR3 DNA: TGTGCCACCAGCCGCGAGGGGGGTTCTGGGAACACTGAAGCTTTCTTT. The full variable domain, in which reference TRBV15 and TRBJ1-1 provide the parts outside the CDR3, is DAMVIQNPRYQVTQFGKPVTLSCSQTLNHNVMYWYQQKSSQAPKLLFHYYDKDFNNEADTPDNFQSRRPNTSFCFLDIRSPGLGDTAMYLCATSREGGSGNTEAFFGQGTRLTVV.

The gene calls are TRBV11-3 and TRBJ2-5; no reliable D call. Germline CDR1 is SGHNT and CDR2 is YENEEA. This CDR3 has 13 amino acids. V was shortened by 6 bases and J by 4 bases, with 12 bases between the two germline ends. The CDR3 spells CASSRIGRETQYF. CDR3 sequence (DNA): TGTGCCAGCAGTCGTATAGGGCGAGAGACCCAGTACTTC.

This clonotype was counted between two and nine times. V usage is TRBV7-2 and J usage is TRBJ2-3, with a tentative D call TRBD1 (6 bases). Germline CDR1 is SGHTA and CDR2 is FQGNSA. V was clipped by 7 bases and J by 6 bases, with 11 bases between them. This CDR3 has 12 amino acids. CDR3 protein: CASTKRGDTQYF. The DNA of the CDR3 is TGTGCCAGCACCAAAAGGGGGGATACGCAGTATTTT.

The V gene is TRBV2, the J gene TRBJ2-5; 7 bases fit TRBD1. Per the germline V gene, CDR1 is SNHLY and CDR2 is FYNNEI. The CDR3 consists of 12 residues. V lost 10 bases and J lost 2; bases outside the gene matches: 4. CDR3 loop: CANGTAQETQYF. The CDR3 DNA follows: TGTGCCAACGGGACAGCACAAGAGACCCAGTACTTC.

This clonotype occurred a few times. The V and J genes are TRBV27 and TRBJ1-4; 7 bases map to TRBD1. The V gene's germline CDR1 is MNHEY and CDR2 SMNVEV (reference sequence). The CDR3 loop spans 16 amino acids. The junction had 4 bases not matched to a gene; V was cut back by 3 bases and J by 0 bases. CDR3 nucleotides: TGTGCCAGCAGTTTTAAGGGGACAGCAACTAATGAAAAACTGTTTTTT. Translation: CASSFKGTATNEKLFF. The entire variable domain, with the rest obtained from reference TRBV27 and TRBJ1-4, is as follows: EAQVTQNPRYLITVTGKKLTVTCSQNMNHEYMSWYRQDPGLGLRQIYYSMNVEVTDKGDVPEGYKVSRKEKRNFPLILESPSPNQTSLYFCASSFKGTATNEKLFFGSGTQLSVL.

This clonotype showed up just a few times. The chain carries TRBV7-9 and TRBJ1-6; D ambiguous. CDR3 size: 12 residues. V shed 8 bases and J shed 9 bases, with 11 bases lying between them. Germline V gene sequence: CDR1 SEHNR, CDR2 FQNEAQ (reference sequence). CDR3 loop: CASGGHGSPLHF. For the CDR3, the DNA is TGTGCCAGCGGAGGGCATGGTTCACCCCTCCACTTT.

Only a few counts were recorded for this clonotype. V and J are TRBV12-3 or TRBV12-4 and TRBJ2-5, with 11 bases that match TRBD2. V shed 6 bases and J 4 bases; nucleotides not matched to a gene: 4. CDR3 length equals 14 residues. The CDR3 coding sequence is TGTGCCAGCAGGGATACTAGCGGGAGAGAGACCCAGTACTTC. This translates into CASRDTSGRETQYF.

The chain is built from TRBV27 and TRBJ2-3; perhaps TRBD1 as D (6 bases). The CDR3 is made up of 15 amino acids. Trimming shortened V by 6 bases and J by 0 bases, and 13 bases separated the two germline ends. Germline CDR1 reads MNHEY; CDR2 reads SMNVEV (reference sequence). CDR3 sequence (DNA): TGTGCCAGCAGGGACTCGGACAGTAGCACAGATACGCAGTATTTT. Its translation is CASRDSDSSTDTQYF.

V and J are TRBV3-1 and TRBJ2-7, with TRBD1 identical over 8 bases. With 1 base clipped from V and 5 bases from J, the junction kept 7 bases outside the gene matches. This CDR3 has 15 amino acids. Germline CDR1 is LGHDT and CDR2 is YNNKEL (reference sequence). CDR3 in DNA: TGTGCCAGCAGCCAAGTGGCAGGGGGCTTCCACGAGCAGTACTTC. It is translated as CASSQVAGGFHEQYF.

This clonotype was seen only a few times. The chain couples TRBV20-1 to TRBJ1-1; D may be TRBD1 (5 bases). Trimming pared 1 base from V and 1 base from J, leaving 10 bases between. The CDR3 totals 14 residues. The germline gives CDR1 DFQATT, CDR2 SNEGSKA (reference sequence). CDR3 coding DNA: TGCAGTGCTAGAGGGGGCAGGGCGAACACTGAAGCTTTCTTT. This sequence encodes CSARGGRANTEAFF.